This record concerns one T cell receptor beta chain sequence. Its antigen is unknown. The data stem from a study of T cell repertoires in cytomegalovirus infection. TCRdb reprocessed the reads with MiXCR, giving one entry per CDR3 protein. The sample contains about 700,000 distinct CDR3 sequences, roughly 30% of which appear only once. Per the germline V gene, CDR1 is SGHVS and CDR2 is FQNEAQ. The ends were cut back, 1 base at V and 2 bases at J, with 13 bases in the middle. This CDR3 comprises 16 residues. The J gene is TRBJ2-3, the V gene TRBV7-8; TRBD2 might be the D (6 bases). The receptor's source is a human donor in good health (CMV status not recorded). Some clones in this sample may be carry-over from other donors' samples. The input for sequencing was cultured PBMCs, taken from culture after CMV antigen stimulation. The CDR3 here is CASSLGSGADTDTQYF. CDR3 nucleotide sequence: TGTGCCAGCAGCTTAGGATCGGGAGCAGACACAGATACGCAGTATTTT.